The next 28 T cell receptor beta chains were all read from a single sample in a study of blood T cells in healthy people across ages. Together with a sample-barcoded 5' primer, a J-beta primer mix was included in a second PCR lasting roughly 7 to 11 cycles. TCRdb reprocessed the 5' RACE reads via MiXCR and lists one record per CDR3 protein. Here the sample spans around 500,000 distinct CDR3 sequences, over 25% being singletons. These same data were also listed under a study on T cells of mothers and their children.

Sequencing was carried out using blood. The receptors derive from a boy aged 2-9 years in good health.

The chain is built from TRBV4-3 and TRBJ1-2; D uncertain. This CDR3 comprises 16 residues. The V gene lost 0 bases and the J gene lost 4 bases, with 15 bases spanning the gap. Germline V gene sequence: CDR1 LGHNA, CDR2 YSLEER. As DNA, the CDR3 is TGCGCCAGCAGCCAAGATAGCCGGGAAGGAGGCTATGGCTACACCTTC. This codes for CASSQDSREGGYGYTF.

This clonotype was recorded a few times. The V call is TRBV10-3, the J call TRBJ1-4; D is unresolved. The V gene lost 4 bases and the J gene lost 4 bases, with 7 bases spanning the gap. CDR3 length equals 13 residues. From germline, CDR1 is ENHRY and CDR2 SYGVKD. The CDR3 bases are TGTGCCATCAGTGGCAGCCTTAATGAAAAACTGTTTTTT. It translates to CAISGSLNEKLFF.

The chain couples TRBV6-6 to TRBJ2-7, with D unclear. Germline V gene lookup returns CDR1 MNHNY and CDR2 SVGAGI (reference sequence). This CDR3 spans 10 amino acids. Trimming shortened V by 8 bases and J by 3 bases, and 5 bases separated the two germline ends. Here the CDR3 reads CASGLYEQYF. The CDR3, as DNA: TGTGCCAGCGGCCTCTACGAGCAGTACTTC.

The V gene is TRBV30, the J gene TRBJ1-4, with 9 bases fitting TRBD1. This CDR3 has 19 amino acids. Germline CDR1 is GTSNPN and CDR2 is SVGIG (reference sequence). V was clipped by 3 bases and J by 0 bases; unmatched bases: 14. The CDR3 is CAWRRRDRGVITTNEKLFF. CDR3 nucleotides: TGTGCCTGGAGGCGACGAGACAGGGGGGTTATCACAACTAATGAAAAACTGTTTTTT. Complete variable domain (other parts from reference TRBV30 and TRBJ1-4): SQTIHQWPATLVQPVGSPLSLECTVEGTSNPNLYWYRQAAGRGLQLLFYSVGIGQISSEVPQNLSASRPQDRQFILSSKKLLLSDSGFYLCAWRRRDRGVITTNEKLFFGSGTQLSVL.

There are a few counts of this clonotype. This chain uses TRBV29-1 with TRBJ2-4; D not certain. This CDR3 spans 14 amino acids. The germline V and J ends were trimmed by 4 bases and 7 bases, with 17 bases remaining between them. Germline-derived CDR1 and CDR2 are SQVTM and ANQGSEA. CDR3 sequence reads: CSVGPTGPRNIQYF. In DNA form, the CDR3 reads TGCAGCGTTGGACCAACCGGACCGCGGAACATTCAGTACTTC.

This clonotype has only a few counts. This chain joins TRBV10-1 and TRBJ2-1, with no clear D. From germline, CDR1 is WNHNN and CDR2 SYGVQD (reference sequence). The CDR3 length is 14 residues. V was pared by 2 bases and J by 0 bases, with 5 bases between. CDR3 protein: CASSEESSYNEQFF. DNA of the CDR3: TGCGCCAGCAGTGAGGAGAGCTCCTACAATGAGCAGTTCTTC.

The CDR3 bases are TGTGCCAGCAGTTACCCAGGGGAGGGAACAGATACGCAGTATTTT. As protein: CASSYPGEGTDTQYF. V usage is TRBV6-6 and J usage is TRBJ2-3; possibly TRBD2 for D (7 bases). Trimming stripped 2 bases from V and 3 bases from J, with 12 bases between. The CDR3 has 15 amino acids. The germline V gene has CDR1 MNHNY and CDR2 SVGAGI (reference sequence).

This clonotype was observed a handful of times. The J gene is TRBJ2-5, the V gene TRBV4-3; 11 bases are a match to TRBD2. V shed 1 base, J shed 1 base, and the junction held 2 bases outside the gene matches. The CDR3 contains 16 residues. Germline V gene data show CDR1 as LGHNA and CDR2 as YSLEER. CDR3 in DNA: TGCGCCAGCAGCCAAGGTAGCGGGAGGGCCCAAGAGACCCAGTACTTC. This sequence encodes CASSQGSGRAQETQYF.

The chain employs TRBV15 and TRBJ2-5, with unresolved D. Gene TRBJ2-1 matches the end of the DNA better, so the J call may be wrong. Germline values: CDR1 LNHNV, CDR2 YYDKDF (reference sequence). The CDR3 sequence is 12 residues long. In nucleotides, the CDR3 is TGTGCCACCAGCAGAGATCCCAATGAGCAGTTCTTC. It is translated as CATSRDPNEQFF.

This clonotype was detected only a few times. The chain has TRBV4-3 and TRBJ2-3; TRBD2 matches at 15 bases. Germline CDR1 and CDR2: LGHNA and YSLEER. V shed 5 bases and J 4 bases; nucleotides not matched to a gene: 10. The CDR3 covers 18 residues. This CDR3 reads CASSTRTSGRAGADTQYF. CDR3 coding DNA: TGCGCCAGCAGCACCCGGACTAGCGGGAGGGCCGGGGCAGATACGCAGTATTTT.

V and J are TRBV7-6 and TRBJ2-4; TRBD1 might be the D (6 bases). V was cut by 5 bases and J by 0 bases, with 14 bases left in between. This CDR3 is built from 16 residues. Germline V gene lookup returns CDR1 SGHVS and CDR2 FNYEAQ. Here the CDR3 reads CASSVQGPSAKNIQYF. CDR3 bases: TGTGCCAGCAGCGTACAGGGTCCTTCAGCCAAAAACATTCAGTACTTC.

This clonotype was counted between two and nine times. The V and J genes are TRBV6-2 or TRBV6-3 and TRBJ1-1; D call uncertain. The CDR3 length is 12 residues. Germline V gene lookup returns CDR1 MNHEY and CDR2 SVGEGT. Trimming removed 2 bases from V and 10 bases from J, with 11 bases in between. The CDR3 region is CASSYRRVTAFF. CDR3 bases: TGTGCCAGCAGTTACAGGAGGGTTACAGCTTTCTTT.

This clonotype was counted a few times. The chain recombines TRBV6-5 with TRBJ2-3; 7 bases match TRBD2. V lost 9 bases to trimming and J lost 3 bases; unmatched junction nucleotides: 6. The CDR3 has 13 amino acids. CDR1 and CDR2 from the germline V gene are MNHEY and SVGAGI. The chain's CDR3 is CASSKRDTDTQYF. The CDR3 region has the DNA TGTGCCAGTAGCAAGCGGGATACAGATACGCAGTATTTT.

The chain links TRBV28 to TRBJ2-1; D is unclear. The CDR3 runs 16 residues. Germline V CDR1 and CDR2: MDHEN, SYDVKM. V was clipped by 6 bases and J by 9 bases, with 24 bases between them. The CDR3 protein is CASSPLTGIKGSEQFF. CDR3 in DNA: TGTGCCAGCAGCCCACTAACCGGTATTAAAGGCAGTGAGCAGTTCTTC.

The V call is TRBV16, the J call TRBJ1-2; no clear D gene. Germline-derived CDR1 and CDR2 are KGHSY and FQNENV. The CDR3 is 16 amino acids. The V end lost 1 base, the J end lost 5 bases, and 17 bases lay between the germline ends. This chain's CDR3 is CASSQLLSPTDYGYTF. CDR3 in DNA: TGTGCCAGCAGCCAATTATTGTCTCCCACGGATTATGGCTACACCTTC.

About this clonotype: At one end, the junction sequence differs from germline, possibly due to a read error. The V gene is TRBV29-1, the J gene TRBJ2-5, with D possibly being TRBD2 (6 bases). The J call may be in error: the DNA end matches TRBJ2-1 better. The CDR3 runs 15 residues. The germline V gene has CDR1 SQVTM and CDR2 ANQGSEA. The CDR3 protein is CSVVGGGRSYNDQFF. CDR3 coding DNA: TGCAGCGTTGTGGGGGGAGGACGCTCCTACAATGACCAGTTCTTC.

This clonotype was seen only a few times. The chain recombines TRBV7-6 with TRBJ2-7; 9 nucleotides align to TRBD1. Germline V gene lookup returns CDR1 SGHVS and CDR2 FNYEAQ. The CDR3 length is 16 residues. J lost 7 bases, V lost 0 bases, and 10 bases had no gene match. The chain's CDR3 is CASSLAGTGFPGEQYF. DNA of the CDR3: TGTGCCAGCAGCTTAGCCGGGACAGGGTTTCCAGGGGAGCAGTACTTC.

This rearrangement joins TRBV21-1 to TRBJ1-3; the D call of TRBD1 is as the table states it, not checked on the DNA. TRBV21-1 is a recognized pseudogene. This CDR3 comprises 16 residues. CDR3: CASSRFGHISGNTIYF. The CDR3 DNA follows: TGTGCCAGCAGCAGATTTGGACACATCTCTGGAAACACCATATATTTT.

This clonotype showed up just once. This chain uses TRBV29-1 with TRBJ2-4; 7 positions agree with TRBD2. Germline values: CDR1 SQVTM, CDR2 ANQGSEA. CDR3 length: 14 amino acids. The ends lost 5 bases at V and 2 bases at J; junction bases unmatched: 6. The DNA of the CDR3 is TGCAGCGTTCTGGGGGGGAACACCAAAAACATTCAGTACTTC. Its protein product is CSVLGGNTKNIQYF.

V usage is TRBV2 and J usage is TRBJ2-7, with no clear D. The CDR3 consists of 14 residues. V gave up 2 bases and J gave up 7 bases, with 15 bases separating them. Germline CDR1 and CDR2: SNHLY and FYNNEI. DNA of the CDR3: TGTGCCAGCAGTGAAAAAGGGTACTCCCATGAGCAGTACTTC. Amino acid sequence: CASSEKGYSHEQYF.

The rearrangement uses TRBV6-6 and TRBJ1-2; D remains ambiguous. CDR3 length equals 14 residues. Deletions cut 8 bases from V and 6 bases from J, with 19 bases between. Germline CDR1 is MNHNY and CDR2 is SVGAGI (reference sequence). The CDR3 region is CASRPPLKDHGYTF. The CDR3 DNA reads TGTGCCAGCCGTCCCCCCCTCAAGGACCATGGCTACACCTTC.

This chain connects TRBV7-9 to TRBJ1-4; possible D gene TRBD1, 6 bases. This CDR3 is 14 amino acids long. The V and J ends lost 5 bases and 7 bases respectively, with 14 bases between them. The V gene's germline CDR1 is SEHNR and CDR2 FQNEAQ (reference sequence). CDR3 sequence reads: CASSADRTREKLFF. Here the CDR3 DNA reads TGTGCCAGCAGCGCAGACAGGACTCGTGAAAAACTGTTTTTT.

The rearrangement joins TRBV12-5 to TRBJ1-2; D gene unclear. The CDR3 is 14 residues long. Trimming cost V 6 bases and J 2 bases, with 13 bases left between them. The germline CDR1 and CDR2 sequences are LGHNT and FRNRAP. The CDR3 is CASGGRVANYGYTF. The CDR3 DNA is TGTGCTAGTGGAGGACGGGTGGCAAACTATGGCTACACCTTC. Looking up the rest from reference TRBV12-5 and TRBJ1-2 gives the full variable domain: DARVTQTPRHKVTEMGQEVTMRCQPILGHNTVFWYRQTMMQGLELLAYFRNRAPLDDSGMPKDRFSAEMPDATLATLKIQPSEPRDSAVYFCASGGRVANYGYTFGSGTRLTVV.

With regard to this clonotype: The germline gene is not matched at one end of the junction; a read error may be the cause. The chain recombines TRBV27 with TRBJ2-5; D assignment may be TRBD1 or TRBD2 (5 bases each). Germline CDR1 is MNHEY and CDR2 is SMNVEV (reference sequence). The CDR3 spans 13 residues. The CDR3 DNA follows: TGTGCCAGCGGGGGTACAGTAAAAGAGACCCGGTACTTC. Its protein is CASGGTVKETRYF.

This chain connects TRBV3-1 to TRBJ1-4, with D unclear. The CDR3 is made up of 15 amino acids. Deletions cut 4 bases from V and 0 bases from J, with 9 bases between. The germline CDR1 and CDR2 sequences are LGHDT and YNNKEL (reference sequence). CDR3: CASSPAGSTNEKLFF. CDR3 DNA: TGTGCCAGCAGCCCAGCAGGATCAACTAATGAAAAACTGTTTTTT.

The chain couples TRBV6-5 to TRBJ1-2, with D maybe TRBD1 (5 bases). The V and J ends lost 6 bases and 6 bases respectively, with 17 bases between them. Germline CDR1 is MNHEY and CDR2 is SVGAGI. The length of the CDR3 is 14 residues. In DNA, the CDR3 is TGTGCCAGCAGCCCTTGGGGAAGGGGTCATGGCTACACCTTC. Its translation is CASSPWGRGHGYTF.

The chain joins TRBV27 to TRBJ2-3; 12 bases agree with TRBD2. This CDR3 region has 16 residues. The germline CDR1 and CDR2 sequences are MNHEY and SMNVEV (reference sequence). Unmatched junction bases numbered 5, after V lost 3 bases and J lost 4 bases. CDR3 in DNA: TGTGCCAGCAGTTTGATGCTAGCGGGAGGGCCAGATACGCAGTATTTT. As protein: CASSLMLAGGPDTQYF.

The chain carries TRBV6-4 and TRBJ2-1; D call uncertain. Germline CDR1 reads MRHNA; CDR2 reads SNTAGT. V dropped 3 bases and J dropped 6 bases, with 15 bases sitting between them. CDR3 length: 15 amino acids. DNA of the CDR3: TGTGCCAGCAGTGAATCGGGTGGTTCTAGCAATGAGCAGTTCTTC. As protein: CASSESGGSSNEQFF.